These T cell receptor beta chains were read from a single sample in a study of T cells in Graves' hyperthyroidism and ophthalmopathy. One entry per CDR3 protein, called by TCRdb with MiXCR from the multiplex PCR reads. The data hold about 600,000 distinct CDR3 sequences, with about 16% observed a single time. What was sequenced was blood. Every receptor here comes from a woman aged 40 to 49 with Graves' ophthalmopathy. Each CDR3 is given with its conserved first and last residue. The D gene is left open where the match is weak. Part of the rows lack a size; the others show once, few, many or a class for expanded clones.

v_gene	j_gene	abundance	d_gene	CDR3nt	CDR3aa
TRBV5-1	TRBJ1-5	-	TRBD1	TGCGCCAGCGGGAGGACAGGCTCTACCTTTAGCAATCAGCCCCAGCATTTT	CASGRTGSTFSNQPQHF
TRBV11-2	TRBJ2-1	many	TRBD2	TGTGCCAGCAGCACCCGACTAGCGGGGGCATGGTCCTACAATGAGCAGTTCTTC	CASSTRLAGAWSYNEQFF
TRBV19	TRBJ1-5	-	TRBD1	TGTGCCAGTAGGTGGTCCGGGACAGATAGCAATCAGCCCCAGCATTTT	CASRWSGTDSNQPQHF
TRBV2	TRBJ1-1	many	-	TGTGCCAGCAGTGAAGGACAGGCTACTGAAGCTTTCTTT	CASSEGQATEAFF
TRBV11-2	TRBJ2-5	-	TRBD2	TGTGCCAGCAGCTCCTGGACTAGCGGGGTTCAAGAGACCCAGCACTTC	CASSSWTSGVQETQHF
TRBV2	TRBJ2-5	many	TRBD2	TGTGCCAGCAGTGCGAACGGACTAGGGGAGACCCAGTACTTC	CASSANGLGETQYF
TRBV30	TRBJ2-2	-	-	TGTGCCTGGAGTCTTGGGGGGAGGCCGGTCACCGGGGAGCTGTTTTTT	CAWSLGGRPVTGELFF
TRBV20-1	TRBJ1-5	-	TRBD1	TGCAGTGCTAGCGTACAGGGGGATAGCAATCAGCCCCAGCATTTT	CSASVQGDSNQPQHF
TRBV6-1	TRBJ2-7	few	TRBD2	TGTGCCAGCATCCCTCCCGGGGGTAGCGGGAGGCCCAAGAGCTCCTACGAGCAGTACTTC	CASIPPGGSGRPKSSYEQYF
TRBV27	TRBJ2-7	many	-	TGTGCCAGCAGTTCTCTCGGACTCTCAACGGACGAGCAGTACTTC	CASSSLGLSTDEQYF
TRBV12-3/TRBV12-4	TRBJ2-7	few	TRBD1	TGTGCCAGCAGTCGACCGGGACAGGGGGAGCAGTACTTC	CASSRPGQGEQYF
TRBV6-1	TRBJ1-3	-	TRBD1	TGTGCCAGCACCGATGACAGGGGTAACACCATATATTTT	CASTDDRGNTIYF
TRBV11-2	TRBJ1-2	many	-	TGTGCCAGCAGCCCTAGGGGCCTCTATGGCTACACCTTC	CASSPRGLYGYTF
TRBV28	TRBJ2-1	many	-	TGTGCCAGCAGTTCAACCCTCTGGGTGTCCTGGTTCTTC	CASSSTLWVSWFF
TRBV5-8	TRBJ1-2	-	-	TGTGCCAGCAGCTTGGCCACCTATGGCTACACCTTC	CASSLATYGYTF
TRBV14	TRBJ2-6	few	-	TGTGCCAGCAGCCAAGAAAGGGGGTCAGTCTGGACAGAACTTTACTCTGGGGCCAACGTCCTGACTTTC	CASSQERGSVWTELYSGANVLTF
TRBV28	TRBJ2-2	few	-	TGTGCCAGCAGTTCTGGAGGCAGGGAGAGTGCCGGGGAGCTGTTTTTT	CASSSGGRESAGELFF
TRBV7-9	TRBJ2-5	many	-	TGTGCCAGCAGACAACAAGAGACCCAGTACTTC	CASRQQETQYF
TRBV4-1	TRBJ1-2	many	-	TGCGCCAGCAGCCAAGAATCCAGCCGTGGAGGGCATGGCTACACCTTC	CASSQESSRGGHGYTF
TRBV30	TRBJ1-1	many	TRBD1	TGTGCCTGGAGTTCGCTCGACAGGGTTAACACTGAAGCTTTCTTT	CAWSSLDRVNTEAFF
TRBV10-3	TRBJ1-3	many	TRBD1	TGTGCCATCAGAACCGGGACAGATAACGGAAACACCATATATTTT	CAIRTGTDNGNTIYF
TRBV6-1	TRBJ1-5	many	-	TGTGCCAGCACCTACAGTTCAAATCAGCCCCAGCATTTT	CASTYSSNQPQHF
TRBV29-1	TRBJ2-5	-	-	TGCAGCGTTGGCACCGGAGAGACCCAGTACTTC	CSVGTGETQYF
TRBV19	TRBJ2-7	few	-	TGTGCCAGTATGAGCCCCAGCTCCTACGAGCAGTACTTC	CASMSPSSYEQYF
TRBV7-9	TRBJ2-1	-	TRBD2	TGTGCCAGCAGTTCAAGACTAGCGGGAGCATTCGATGAGCAGTTCTTC	CASSSRLAGAFDEQFF
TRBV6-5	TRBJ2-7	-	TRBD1	TGTGCCAGCAGTTCTGTCCGGGACAGGGGGTCCTACGAGCAGTACTTC	CASSSVRDRGSYEQYF
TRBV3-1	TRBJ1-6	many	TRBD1	TGTGCCAGCAGCCAAGGACAGGGGGCTGCTTCACCCCTCCACTTT	CASSQGQGAASPLHF
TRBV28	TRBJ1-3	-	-	TGTGCCAGCAAAAGCGGGAGGGCCCACTCTGGAAACACCATATATTTT	CASKSGRAHSGNTIYF
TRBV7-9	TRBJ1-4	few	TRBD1	TGTGCCAGCGTCGGGACCCTGGGGACAGGGGATGAAAAACTGTTTTTT	CASVGTLGTGDEKLFF
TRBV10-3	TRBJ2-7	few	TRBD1	TGTGCCATCAGTAGGACAGGCTCTAACGAGCAGTACTTC	CAISRTGSNEQYF
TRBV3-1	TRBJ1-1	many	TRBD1	TGTGCCAGCAGCCAGGGGACAGGGCTCGTGATGAACACTGAAGCTTTCTTT	CASSQGTGLVMNTEAFF
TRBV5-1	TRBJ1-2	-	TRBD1	TGCGCCAGCAGCTTGGTGGGACAGGGAAATGGCTACACCTTC	CASSLVGQGNGYTF
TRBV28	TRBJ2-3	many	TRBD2	TGTGCCAGTGCTTCTAGCGGGAGAACAGATACGCAGTATTTT	CASASSGRTDTQYF
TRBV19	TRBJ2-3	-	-	TGTGCCAGTACACTCGATGCTGCTAGCACAGATACGCAGTATTTT	CASTLDAASTDTQYF
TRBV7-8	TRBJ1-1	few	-	TGTGCCAGCAGCTTAACGCGCAAGAACACTGAAGTTTTCTTT	CASSLTRKNTEVFF
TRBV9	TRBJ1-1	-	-	TGTGCCAGCAGCGTAGGGCCAGGAAACACTGAAGCTTTCTTT	CASSVGPGNTEAFF
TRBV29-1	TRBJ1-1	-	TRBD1	TGCAGCGTTGGGGGACAGGGGGCAACTGAAGCTTTCTTT	CSVGGQGATEAFF
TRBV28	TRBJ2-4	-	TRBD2	TGTGCCAGCAGCCCGGGGGTAGCGGGAAAGAACATTCAGTACTTC	CASSPGVAGKNIQYF
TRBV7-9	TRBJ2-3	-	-	TGTGCCAGCAGTCTTCCCCTGGGGACAGATACGCAGTATTTT	CASSLPLGTDTQYF
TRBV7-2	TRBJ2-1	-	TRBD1	TGTGCCAGCAGCTTAAGGGCGACAGGGGGCAACAATGAGCAGTTCTTC	CASSLRATGGNNEQFF
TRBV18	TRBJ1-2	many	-	TGTGCCAGCTCCACCGGCCCGACAGCTAACTATGGCTACACCTTC	CASSTGPTANYGYTF
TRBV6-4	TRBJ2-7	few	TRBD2	TGTGCCAGCAGTGACAAAAGGACTAGCGGGGCAAAGAGCTCCTACGAGCAGTACTTC	CASSDKRTSGAKSSYEQYF
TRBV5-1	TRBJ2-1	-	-	TGCGCCAGCAGCTTGGTTCCAAACCAATACAATGAGCAGTTCTTC	CASSLVPNQYNEQFF
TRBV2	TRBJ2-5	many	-	TGTGCCAGCAGTGGGAACACTCAAGAGACCCAGTACTTC	CASSGNTQETQYF
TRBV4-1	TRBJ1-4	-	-	TGCGCCAGCAGCCAAGACATTTACGAAAAACTGTTTTTT	CASSQDIYEKLFF
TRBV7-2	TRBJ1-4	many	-	TGTGCCAGCAGCGCGCCTCAGGGGTTAGGCGAAAAACTGTTTTTT	CASSAPQGLGEKLFF
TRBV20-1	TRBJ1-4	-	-	TGCAGTGCTAGAGATGGGGGTGTCGAAAAACTGTTTTTT	CSARDGGVEKLFF
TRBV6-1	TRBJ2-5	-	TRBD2	TGTGCCAGCAGCCGGAGCGGGGCAGGCCAAGAGACCCAGTACTTC	CASSRSGAGQETQYF
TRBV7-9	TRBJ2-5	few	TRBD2	TGTGCCAGCAGCTGGGGGGGACTAGCGGGAGTTGGAGAGACCCAGTACTTC	CASSWGGLAGVGETQYF
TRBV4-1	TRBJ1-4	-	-	TGCGCCAGCAGCCAAGCCCCCCCGGAAAAACTGTTTTTT	CASSQAPPEKLFF
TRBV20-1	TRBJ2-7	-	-	TGCAGTGCCGTGAGCAACATCTACGAGCAGTACTTC	CSAVSNIYEQYF
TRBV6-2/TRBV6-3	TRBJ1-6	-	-	TGTGCCAGCAGACGGAGGGGTTTAGATAATTCACCCCTCCACTTT	CASRRRGLDNSPLHF
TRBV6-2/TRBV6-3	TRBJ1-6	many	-	TGTGCCAGCAGTGCCTATACCGGGTCCCCATCCGCGCCCCTCCACTTT	CASSAYTGSPSAPLHF
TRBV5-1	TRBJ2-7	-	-	TGCGCCAGCAGCTTGGACACCTACTACGAGCAGTACTTC	CASSLDTYYEQYF
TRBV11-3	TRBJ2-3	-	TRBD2	TGTGCCAGCAGCTCAGGCTTGACTAGCGGATATACAGATACGCAGTATTTT	CASSSGLTSGYTDTQYF
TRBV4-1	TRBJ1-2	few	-	TGCGCCAGCAGCCCATTGGGGGGGAATACTAACTATGGCTACACCTTC	CASSPLGGNTNYGYTF
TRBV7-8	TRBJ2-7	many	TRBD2	TGTGCCAGCAGTTTAGCGGGTCGTACCTACGAGCAGTACTTC	CASSLAGRTYEQYF
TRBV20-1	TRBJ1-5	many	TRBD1	TGCAGTGCCAAGACAGGGTTCAGCAATCAGCCCCAGCATTTT	CSAKTGFSNQPQHF
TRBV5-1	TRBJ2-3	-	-	TGCGCCAGCAGCTTGGTAGGGACCCCGGGCACAGATACGCAGTATTTT	CASSLVGTPGTDTQYF